Sequencing of this TCR beta chain was carried out in a study of T-cell reconstitution after alpha-beta-depleted transplantation in children. The authors prepared the TCRbeta library with unique molecular identifiers. MiXCR, run by TCRdb on the PCR reads, gives a single entry per CDR3 protein. The sample has about 7,600 distinct CDR3 sequences; approximately 5% are singletons. In this sample, this clonotype is medium-sized (0.01 to 0.1%). The antigen is unknown. The study, taken as a whole, reports: The authors attributed T-cell counts and diversity one year after transplant mostly to newly produced T cells. Reports say that about two months after transplant, the alpha-beta T cells came out of several hundred graft clones that had expanded.

CDR1 DFQATT and CDR2 SNEGSKA come from the germline V gene (reference sequence). The V and J ends lost 3 bases and 9 bases respectively, with 18 bases between them. This CDR3 is built from 14 residues. The TCR sequence derives from a child younger than two who had a stem cell transplant for acute myeloid leukemia, so the T cells may come from the graft donor. The material sequenced was PBMCs, mostly from graft donor cells, taken 180 days after TCRalphabeta/CD19-depleted stem cell transplant. The chain joins TRBV20-1 to TRBJ1-5; D is possibly TRBD1 (5 bases). Here the CDR3 reads CSASGDRQTGPQHF. The CDR3 nucleotides read TGCAGTGCTAGTGGGGACCGGCAGACGGGGCCCCAGCATTTT.